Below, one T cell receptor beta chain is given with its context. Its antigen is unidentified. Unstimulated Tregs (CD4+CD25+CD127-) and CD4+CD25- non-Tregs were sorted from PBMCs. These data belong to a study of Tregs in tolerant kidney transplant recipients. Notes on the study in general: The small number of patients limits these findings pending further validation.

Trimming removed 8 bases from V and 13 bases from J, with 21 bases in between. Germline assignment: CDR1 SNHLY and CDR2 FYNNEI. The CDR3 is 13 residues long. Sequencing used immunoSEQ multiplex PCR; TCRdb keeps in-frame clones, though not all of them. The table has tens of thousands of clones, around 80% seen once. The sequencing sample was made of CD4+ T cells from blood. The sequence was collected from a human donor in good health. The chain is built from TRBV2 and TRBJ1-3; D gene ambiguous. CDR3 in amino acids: CASYTVTRRPIYF. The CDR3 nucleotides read TGTGCCAGCTATACCGTGACCCGCCGCCCGATATATTTT. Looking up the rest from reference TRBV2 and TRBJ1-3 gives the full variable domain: EPEVTQTPSHQVTQMGQEVILRCVPISNHLYFYWYRQILGQKVEFLVSFYNNEISEKSEIFDDQFSVERPDGSNFTLKIRSTKLEDSAMYFCASYTVTRRPIYFGEGSWLTVV.